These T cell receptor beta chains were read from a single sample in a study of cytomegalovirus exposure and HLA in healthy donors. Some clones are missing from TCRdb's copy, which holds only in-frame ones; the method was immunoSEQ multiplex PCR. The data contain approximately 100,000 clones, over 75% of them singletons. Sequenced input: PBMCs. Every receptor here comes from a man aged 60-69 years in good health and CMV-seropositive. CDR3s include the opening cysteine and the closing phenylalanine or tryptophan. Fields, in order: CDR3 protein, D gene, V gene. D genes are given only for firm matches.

CDR3 protein: CASSDGNQPQHF
D gene: .
V gene: TRBV25-1

CDR3 protein: CASSIFGQRGTGELFF
D gene: .
V gene: TRBV19

CDR3 protein: CASSPLTGAATNEKLFF
D gene: TRBD1
V gene: TRBV18

CDR3 protein: CASSPRQVMAEAFF
D gene: .
V gene: TRBV11-2

CDR3 protein: CASSSQGANYGYTF
D gene: TRBD1
V gene: TRBV5-1

CDR3 protein: CASSVESAFGSGNTIYF
D gene: .
V gene: TRBV9

CDR3 protein: CSVRPDRVNGYTF
D gene: TRBD1
V gene: TRBV29-1

CDR3 protein: CASVQGAGANVLTF
D gene: .
V gene: TRBV18

CDR3 protein: CASSATGRRETQYF
D gene: .
V gene: TRBV10-1

CDR3 protein: CASSGGRDYGYTF
D gene: .
V gene: TRBV2

CDR3 protein: CASSPPGAGARYEQYF
D gene: .
V gene: TRBV5-4

CDR3 protein: CASSETGLVNTEAFF
D gene: TRBD1
V gene: TRBV6-1

CDR3 protein: CASSYGTSASRETQYF
D gene: TRBD2
V gene: TRBV5-4

CDR3 protein: CASSRGQAGETQYF
D gene: .
V gene: TRBV7-2

CDR3 protein: CSVGQADTQYF
D gene: .
V gene: TRBV29-1

CDR3 protein: CASSAQRGNQPQHF
D gene: .
V gene: TRBV11-2

CDR3 protein: CAISDRGGGEIGHNEQFF
D gene: .
V gene: TRBV10-3

CDR3 protein: CSVRTGRDGYTF
D gene: TRBD1
V gene: TRBV29-1

CDR3 protein: CASSPSTGITNYGYTF
D gene: TRBD1
V gene: TRBV5-1

CDR3 protein: CASSSPGQFYEQYF
D gene: TRBD1
V gene: TRBV28

CDR3 protein: CASSLFGGPTDTQYF
D gene: .
V gene: TRBV7-2

CDR3 protein: CASSPPAGAHGYTF
D gene: .
V gene: TRBV5-1

CDR3 protein: CASSALAGGPYNEQFF
D gene: TRBD2
V gene: TRBV6-1

CDR3 protein: CASSLRGSEQYF
D gene: .
V gene: TRBV27

CDR3 protein: CASSSGQGNEQYF
D gene: TRBD1
V gene: TRBV19

CDR3 protein: CASSQEGTEAYEQYF
D gene: TRBD1
V gene: TRBV4-3

CDR3 protein: CASSTLAGAYNEQFF
D gene: TRBD2
V gene: TRBV7-2

CDR3 protein: CASSRTASNQPQHF
D gene: .
V gene: TRBV19

CDR3 protein: CSGQTSGSYNEQFF
D gene: TRBD2
V gene: TRBV29-1

CDR3 protein: CASSADSSYNSPLHF
D gene: .
V gene: TRBV11-2

CDR3 protein: CASSLYSLNTEAFF
D gene: .
V gene: TRBV7-2

CDR3 protein: CASSSGGNSYEQYF
D gene: .
V gene: TRBV19

CDR3 protein: CASSRASGGAGETQYF
D gene: TRBD2
V gene: TRBV11-2

CDR3 protein: CASSGTSLAGGSEQFF
D gene: TRBD2
V gene: TRBV9

CDR3 protein: CASSPPSASGVSTDTQYF
D gene: TRBD2
V gene: TRBV18

CDR3 protein: CASSLVAGSATEAFF
D gene: .
V gene: TRBV5-1

CDR3 protein: CASSLGHQVTEAFF
D gene: .
V gene: TRBV5-1

CDR3 protein: CASRGGQGASYEQYF
D gene: .
V gene: TRBV6-5

CDR3 protein: CASSMSPGGNQPQHF
D gene: .
V gene: TRBV19

CDR3 protein: CASSTGDSSSYNSPLHF
D gene: TRBD1
V gene: TRBV28

CDR3 protein: CASRTGVSNQPQHF
D gene: .
V gene: TRBV28

CDR3 protein: CASSDRGITEAFF
D gene: TRBD1
V gene: TRBV6-5

CDR3 protein: CASSYGRGGYEQYF
D gene: TRBD2
V gene: TRBV6-5

CDR3 protein: CASSQEVDLPYEQYF
D gene: .
V gene: TRBV5-4

CDR3 protein: CASSPAGIGSYEQYF
D gene: .
V gene: TRBV6-5

CDR3 protein: CASSSPGQNYGYTF
D gene: TRBD1
V gene: TRBV5-1

CDR3 protein: CASSPSYEQFF
D gene: .
V gene: TRBV18

CDR3 protein: CASSPRGGLTYEQYF
D gene: .
V gene: TRBV28

CDR3 protein: CASSFAGGSYEQYF
D gene: TRBD2
V gene: TRBV5-4

CDR3 protein: CASSPPGGQRSQPQHF
D gene: TRBD1
V gene: TRBV19

CDR3 protein: CASRLDRGITGELFF
D gene: TRBD1
V gene: TRBV2

CDR3 protein: CASTPGTGKSSGNTIYF
D gene: TRBD1
V gene: TRBV25-1

CDR3 protein: CASRGQGSSYEQYF
D gene: TRBD1
V gene: TRBV5-6

CDR3 protein: CASKRDSYGYTF
D gene: TRBD1
V gene: TRBV19

CDR3 protein: CASSPSGGTANEKLFF
D gene: .
V gene: TRBV7-9